This section outlines one T cell receptor (beta chain) sequence together with its context. The antigen is undetermined. These data are taken from a study of shared clonotypes between healthy human individuals. For the study at large: The plates for each donor numbered three CD4 naive, three CD4 memory, two CD8 naive and one CD8 memory. Study observations and caveats: Among donors, clonotype sharing was expected to be affected by sequencing depth.

In the authors' workflow: From ImmunoSEQ came sequences covering only the junction and carrying no quality scores, so filtering differed. Profiling relied on immunoSEQ multiplex PCR, and the TCRdb table lists in-frame clones only, not all of them. D and trimming were read from the DNA, whereas the V and J calls and clone size are those reported in that table. The sample consists of 2.3 million or so clones, roughly 93% of them appearing once. Germline V gives CDR1 MNHNY, CDR2 SVGAGI (reference sequence). This CDR3 spans 12 amino acids. Trimming took off 6 bases at V and 1 base at J, with 7 bases between the two ends.

The source material was naive CD4+ T cells from PBMCs. Subset specified: CD45RA+ positively selected. The V call is TRBV6-6, the J call TRBJ2-7; D is ambiguous. The receptor was isolated from a man between 18 and 35 years old in good health. Some clones in this sample may be carry-over from other donors' samples. The CDR3 sequence: CASRDQSYEQYF. The CDR3 nucleotides read TGTGCCAGCAGGGACCAATCCTACGAGCAGTACTTC.